The 2 T cell receptor beta chains given below trace back to one sample, sequenced in a study of CD8 T cells in ankylosing spondylitis. Via MiXCR, TCRdb re-called the 5' RACE reads, giving one row per CDR3 protein. The sample has about 140,000 distinct CDR3 sequences; more than 9.5% are singletons. The sample comprised blood, either unsorted or a sorted T cell fraction (not recorded which). The receptors stem from a female donor with ankylosing spondylitis or in good health (not recorded which).

The chain joins TRBV7-2 to TRBJ2-3, with no clear D. This CDR3 has 12 amino acids. V dropped 5 bases and J dropped 5 bases, with 8 bases sitting between them. Germline V gene lookup returns CDR1 SGHTA and CDR2 FQGNSA. The CDR3 DNA is TGTGCCAGCAGCACGATAGGAGATACGCAGTATTTT. Its translation is CASSTIGDTQYF.

This clonotype was picked up many times. The J gene is TRBJ2-3, the V gene TRBV2; possibly TRBD1 for D (5 bases). This CDR3 is built from 16 residues. Trimming took 2 bases from V and 4 from J, leaving 16 bases between them. Germline CDR1 reads SNHLY; CDR2 reads FYNNEI. The CDR3 DNA is TGTGCCAGCAGTGAATATGGTGAGGCACAGGCAGATACGCAGTATTTT. Translation: CASSEYGEAQADTQYF.